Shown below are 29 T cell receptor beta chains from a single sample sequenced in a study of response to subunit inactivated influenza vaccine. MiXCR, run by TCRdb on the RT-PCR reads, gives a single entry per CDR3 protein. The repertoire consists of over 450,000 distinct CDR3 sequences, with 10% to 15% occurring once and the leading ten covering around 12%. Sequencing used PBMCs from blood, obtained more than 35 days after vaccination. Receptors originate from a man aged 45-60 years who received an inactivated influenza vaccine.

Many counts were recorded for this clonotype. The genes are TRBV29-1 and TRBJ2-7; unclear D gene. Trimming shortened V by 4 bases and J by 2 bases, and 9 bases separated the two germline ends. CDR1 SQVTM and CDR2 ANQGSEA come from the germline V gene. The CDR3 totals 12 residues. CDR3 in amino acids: CSVGTDAYEQYF. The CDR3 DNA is TGCAGCGTTGGGACGGACGCCTACGAGCAGTACTTC.

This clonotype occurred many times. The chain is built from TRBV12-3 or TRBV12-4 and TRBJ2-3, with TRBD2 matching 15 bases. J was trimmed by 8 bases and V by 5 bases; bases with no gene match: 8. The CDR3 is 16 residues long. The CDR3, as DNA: TGTGCCAGCAGTCCCGGGACTAGCGGGAGGTTGGGTACGCAGTATTTT. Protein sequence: CASSPGTSGRLGTQYF.

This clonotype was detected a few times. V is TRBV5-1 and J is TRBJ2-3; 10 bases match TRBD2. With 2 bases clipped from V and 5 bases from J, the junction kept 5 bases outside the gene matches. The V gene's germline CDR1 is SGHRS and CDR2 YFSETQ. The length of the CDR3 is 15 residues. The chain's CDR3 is CASSLAGGSGDTQYF. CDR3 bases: TGCGCCAGCAGCTTAGCGGGGGGGTCCGGAGATACGCAGTATTTT.

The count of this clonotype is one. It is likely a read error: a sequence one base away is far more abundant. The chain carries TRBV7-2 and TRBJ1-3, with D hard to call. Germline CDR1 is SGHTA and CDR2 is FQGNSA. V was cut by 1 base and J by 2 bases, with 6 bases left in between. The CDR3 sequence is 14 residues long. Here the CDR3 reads CASSLGSPGNTIYF. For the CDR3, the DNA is TGTGCCAGCAGCTTAGGGTCCCCTGGAAACACCATATATTTT.

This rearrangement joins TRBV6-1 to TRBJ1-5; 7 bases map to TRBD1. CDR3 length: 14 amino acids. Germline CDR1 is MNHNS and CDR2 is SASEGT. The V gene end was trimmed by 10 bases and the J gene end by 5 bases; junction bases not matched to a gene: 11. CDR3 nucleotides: TGTGCCACCACGTCCCGACAGGGCGATCAGCCCCAGCATTTT. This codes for CATTSRQGDQPQHF.

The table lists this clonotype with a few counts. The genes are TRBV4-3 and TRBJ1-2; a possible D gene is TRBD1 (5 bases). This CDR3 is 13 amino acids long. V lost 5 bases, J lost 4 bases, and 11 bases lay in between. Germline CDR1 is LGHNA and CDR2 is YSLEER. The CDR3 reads CASSKPGSYGYTF. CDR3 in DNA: TGCGCCAGCAGCAAGCCAGGGAGCTATGGCTACACCTTC.

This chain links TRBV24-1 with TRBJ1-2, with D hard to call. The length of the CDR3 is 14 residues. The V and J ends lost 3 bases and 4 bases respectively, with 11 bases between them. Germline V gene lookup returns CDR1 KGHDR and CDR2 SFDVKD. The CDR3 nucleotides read TGTGCCACCAGTGATCCCACCAGGTCCTATGGCTACACCTTC. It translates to CATSDPTRSYGYTF.

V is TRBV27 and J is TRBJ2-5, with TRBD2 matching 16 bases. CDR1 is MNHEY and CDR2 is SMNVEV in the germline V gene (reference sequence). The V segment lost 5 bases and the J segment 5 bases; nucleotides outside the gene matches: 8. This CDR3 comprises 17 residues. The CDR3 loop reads CASSRGLAGGPRETQYF. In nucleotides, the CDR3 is TGTGCCAGCAGTAGGGGACTAGCGGGAGGGCCTAGGGAGACCCAGTACTTC.

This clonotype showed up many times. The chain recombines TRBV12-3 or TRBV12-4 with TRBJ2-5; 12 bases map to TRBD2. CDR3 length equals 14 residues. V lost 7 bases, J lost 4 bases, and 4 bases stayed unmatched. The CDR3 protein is CASKPGLAGETQYF. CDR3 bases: TGTGCCAGCAAACCGGGACTAGCGGGAGAGACCCAGTACTTC.

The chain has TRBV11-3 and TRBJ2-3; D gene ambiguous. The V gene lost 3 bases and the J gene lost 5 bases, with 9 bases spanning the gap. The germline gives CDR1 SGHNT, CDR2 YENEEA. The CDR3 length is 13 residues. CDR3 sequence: CASSLNPQDTQYF. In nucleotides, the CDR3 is TGTGCCAGCAGCTTGAACCCTCAAGATACGCAGTATTTT.

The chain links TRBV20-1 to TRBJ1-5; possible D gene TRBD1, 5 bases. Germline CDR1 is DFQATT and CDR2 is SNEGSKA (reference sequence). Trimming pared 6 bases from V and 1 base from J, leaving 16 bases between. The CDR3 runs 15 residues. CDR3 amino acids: CSAGDPRASNQPQHF. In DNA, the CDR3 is TGCAGTGCCGGGGACCCCAGGGCCAGCAATCAGCCCCAGCATTTT.

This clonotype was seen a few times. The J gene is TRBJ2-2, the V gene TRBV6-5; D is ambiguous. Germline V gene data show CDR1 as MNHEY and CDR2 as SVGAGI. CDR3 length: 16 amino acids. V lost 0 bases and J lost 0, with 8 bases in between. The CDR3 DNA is TGTGCCAGCAGTTACTCGAGAGCTGCGAACACCGGGGAGCTGTTTTTT. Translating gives CASSYSRAANTGELFF.

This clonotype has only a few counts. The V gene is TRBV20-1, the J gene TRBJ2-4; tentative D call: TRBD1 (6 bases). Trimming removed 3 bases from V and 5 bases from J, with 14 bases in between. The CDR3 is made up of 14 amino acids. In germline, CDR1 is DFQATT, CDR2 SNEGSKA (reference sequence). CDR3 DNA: TGCAGTGCTAGGACTGGGGGCAGGGAAAACATTCAGTACTTC. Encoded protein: CSARTGGRENIQYF.

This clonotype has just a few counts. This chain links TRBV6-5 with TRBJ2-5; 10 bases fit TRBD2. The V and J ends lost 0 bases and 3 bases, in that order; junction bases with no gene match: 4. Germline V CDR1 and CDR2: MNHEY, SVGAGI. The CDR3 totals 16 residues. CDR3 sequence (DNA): TGTGCCAGCAGTTACTCGAGCGGGAGGGGCAAAGAGACCCAGTACTTC. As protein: CASSYSSGRGKETQYF.

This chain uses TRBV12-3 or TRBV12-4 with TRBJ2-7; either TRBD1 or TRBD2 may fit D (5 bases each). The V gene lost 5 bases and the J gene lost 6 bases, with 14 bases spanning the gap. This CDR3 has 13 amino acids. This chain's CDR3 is CASSPIGTSEQYF. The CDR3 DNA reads TGTGCCAGCAGTCCGATAGGGACCTCCGAGCAGTACTTC.

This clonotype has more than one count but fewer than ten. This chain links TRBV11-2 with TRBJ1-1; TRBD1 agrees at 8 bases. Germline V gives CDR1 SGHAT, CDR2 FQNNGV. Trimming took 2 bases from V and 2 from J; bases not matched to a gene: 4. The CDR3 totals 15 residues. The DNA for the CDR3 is TGTGCCAGCAGCTTAAGACAGGGGTTTAACACTGAAGCTTTCTTT. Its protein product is CASSLRQGFNTEAFF.

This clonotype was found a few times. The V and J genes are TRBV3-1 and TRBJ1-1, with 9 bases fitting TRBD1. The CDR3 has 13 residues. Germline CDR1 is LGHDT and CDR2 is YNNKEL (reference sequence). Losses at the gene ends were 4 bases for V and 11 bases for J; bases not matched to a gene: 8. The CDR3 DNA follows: TGTGCCAGCAGCCCGGGACAGGGTCTGGTGGCTTTCTTT. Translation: CASSPGQGLVAFF.

The CDR3 DNA reads TGTGCCAGCAGCTCCGAAAGGGACCACTTCAGCGGAAAACTGTTTTTT. The encoded protein is CASSSERDHFSGKLFF. This sequence joins TRBV7-9 and TRBJ1-4; possible D gene TRBD1, 5 bases. V was clipped by 4 bases and J by 10 bases, with 22 bases between them. The CDR3 sequence is 16 residues long. Per germline, CDR1 SEHNR and CDR2 FQNEAQ (reference sequence).

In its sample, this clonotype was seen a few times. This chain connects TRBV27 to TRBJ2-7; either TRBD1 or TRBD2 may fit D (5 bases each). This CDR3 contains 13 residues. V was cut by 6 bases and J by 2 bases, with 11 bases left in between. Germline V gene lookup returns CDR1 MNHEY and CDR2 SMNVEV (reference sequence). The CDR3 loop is CASRRDGTYEQYF. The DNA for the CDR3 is TGTGCCAGCAGAAGGGACGGCACCTACGAGCAGTACTTC.

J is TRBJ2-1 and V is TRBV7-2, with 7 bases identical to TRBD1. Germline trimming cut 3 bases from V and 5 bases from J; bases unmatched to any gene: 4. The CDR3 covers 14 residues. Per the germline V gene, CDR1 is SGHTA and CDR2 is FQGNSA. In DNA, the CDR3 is TGTGCCAGCAGCTTCGACAGGGCGAACAATGAGCAGTTCTTC. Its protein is CASSFDRANNEQFF.

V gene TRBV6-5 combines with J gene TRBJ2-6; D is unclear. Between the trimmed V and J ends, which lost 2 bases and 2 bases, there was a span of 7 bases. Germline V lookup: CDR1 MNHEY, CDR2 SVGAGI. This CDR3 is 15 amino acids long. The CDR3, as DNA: TGTGCCAGCAGTTACGAACCACCTGGGGCCAACGTCCTGACTTTC. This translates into CASSYEPPGANVLTF.

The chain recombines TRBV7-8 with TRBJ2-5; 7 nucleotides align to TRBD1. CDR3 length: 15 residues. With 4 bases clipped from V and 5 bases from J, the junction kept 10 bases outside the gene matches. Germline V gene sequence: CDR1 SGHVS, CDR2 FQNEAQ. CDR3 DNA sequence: TGTGCCAGCAGCTGGCGACAGGGAAAGCGGGAGACCCAGTACTTC. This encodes CASSWRQGKRETQYF.

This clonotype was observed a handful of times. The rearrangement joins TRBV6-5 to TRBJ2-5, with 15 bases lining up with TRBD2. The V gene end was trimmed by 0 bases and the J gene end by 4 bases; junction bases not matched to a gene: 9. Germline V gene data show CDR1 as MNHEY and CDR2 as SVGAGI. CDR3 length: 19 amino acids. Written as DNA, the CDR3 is TGTGCCAGCAGTTACTCCCCCTGGACTAGCGGGGGGGCCGGAGAGACCCAGTACTTC. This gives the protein CASSYSPWTSGGAGETQYF.

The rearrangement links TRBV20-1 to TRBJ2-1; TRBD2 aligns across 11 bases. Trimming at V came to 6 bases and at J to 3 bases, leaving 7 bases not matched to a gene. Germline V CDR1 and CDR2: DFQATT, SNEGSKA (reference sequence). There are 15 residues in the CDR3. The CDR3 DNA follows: TGCAGTGCCCCCGGGACTAGCGGTCTCTACAATGAGCAGTTCTTC. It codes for CSAPGTSGLYNEQFF.

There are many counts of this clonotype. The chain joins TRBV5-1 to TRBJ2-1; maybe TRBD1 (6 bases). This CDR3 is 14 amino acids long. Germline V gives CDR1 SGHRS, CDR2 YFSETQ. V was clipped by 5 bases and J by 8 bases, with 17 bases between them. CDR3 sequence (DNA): TGCGCCAGCAGTTCTGGTGTGCAGGGGTATGAGCAGTTCTTC. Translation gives CASSSGVQGYEQFF.

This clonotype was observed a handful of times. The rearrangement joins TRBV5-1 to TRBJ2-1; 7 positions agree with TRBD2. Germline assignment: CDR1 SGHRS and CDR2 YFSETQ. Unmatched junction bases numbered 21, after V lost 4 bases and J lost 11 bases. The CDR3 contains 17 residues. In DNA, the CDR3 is TGCGCCAGCAGCCGGGGGGTGTTGGGACCCCCTGTGGGGAAGCAGTTCTTC. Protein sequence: CASSRGVLGPPVGKQFF. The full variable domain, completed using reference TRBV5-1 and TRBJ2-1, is KAGVTQTPRYLIKTRGQQVTLSCSPISGHRSVSWYQQTPGQGLQFLFEYFSETQRNKGNFPGRFSGRQFSNSRSEMNVSTLELGDSALYLCASSRGVLGPPVGKQFFGPGTRLTVL.

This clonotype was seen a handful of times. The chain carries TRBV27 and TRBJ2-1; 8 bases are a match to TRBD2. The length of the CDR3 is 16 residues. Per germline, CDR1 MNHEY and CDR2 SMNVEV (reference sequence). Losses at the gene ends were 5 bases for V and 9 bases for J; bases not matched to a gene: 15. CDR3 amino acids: CASSMFGEAGVREQFF. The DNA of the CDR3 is TGTGCCAGCAGTATGTTCGGGGAAGCGGGAGTTCGTGAGCAGTTCTTC.

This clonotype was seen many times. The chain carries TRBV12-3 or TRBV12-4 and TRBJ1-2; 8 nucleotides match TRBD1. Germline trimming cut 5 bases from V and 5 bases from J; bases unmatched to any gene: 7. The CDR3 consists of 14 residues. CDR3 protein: CASSPSGGLYGYTF. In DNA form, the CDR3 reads TGTGCCAGCAGTCCCTCAGGGGGCCTTTATGGCTACACCTTC.

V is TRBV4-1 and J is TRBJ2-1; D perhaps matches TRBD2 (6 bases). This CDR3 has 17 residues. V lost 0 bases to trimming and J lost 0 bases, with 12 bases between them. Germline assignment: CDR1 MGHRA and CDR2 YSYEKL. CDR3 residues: CASSQEERGSSYNEQFF. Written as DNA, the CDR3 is TGCGCCAGCAGCCAAGAAGAACGGGGGAGCTCCTACAATGAGCAGTTCTTC.